This is a list of T cell receptor beta chains from one sample in a study of blood T cell repertoires in COVID-19. This table comes from immunoSEQ multiplex PCR, and its TCRdb copy is limited to in-frame clones, with some not included. Here the sample spans under 45,000 clones, about nine tenths being singletons. Specimen: peripheral blood. These receptors were collected from a woman older than 75 in a cohort sampled during active or convalescent COVID-19. Both conserved end residues are part of each CDR3. D genes are given only for firm matches. Not every row has a clone size; where given, it reads once, few, many or a size class.

clone size	V gene	D gene	J gene	CDR3 DNA	CDR3 protein
few	TRBV2	NA	TRBJ2-6	TGTGCCAGCAGTGAAAAAGCGGCTGGGGCCAACGTCCTGACTTTC	CASSEKAAGANVLTF
NA	TRBV7-9	TRBD2	TRBJ2-5	TGTGCCAGCAGACTAGCGGGAGAATGGGAGACCCAGTACTTC	CASRLAGEWETQYF
NA	TRBV21-1	NA	TRBJ2-2	TGTGCCAGCAGCAAAGTAAGCGGGAGGACTAACACCGGGGAGCTGTTTTTT	CASSKVSGRTNTGELFF
NA	TRBV7-9	TRBD1	TRBJ2-3	TGTGCCAGCAGCCTATACAGGGGCATAGCGTCCCCAGATACGCAGTATTTT	CASSLYRGIASPDTQYF
NA	TRBV27	TRBD1	TRBJ2-1	TGTGCCAGCAGTAACCCCTGGGACAGTGCCTACAATGAGCAGTTCTTC	CASSNPWDSAYNEQFF
once	TRBV3-1/TRBV3-2	NA	TRBJ1-5	TGTGCCAGCAGCCAAGCTTCCGGAGATCAGCCCCAGCATTTT	CASSQASGDQPQHF
once	TRBV9	NA	TRBJ1-6	TGTGCCAGCAGCGTAGAGGGGCGGCGTTCACCCCTCCACTTT	CASSVEGRRSPLHF
NA	TRBV10-3	NA	TRBJ1-2	TGTGCCATCAGTGAGTCACTGCCCTATGGCTACACCTTC	CAISESLPYGYTF
NA	TRBV5-1	NA	TRBJ1-5	TGCGCCAGCACCCTTGCGGCAGGGGATCAGCCCCAGCATTTT	CASTLAAGDQPQHF
NA	TRBV3-1/TRBV3-2	NA	TRBJ1-4	TGTGCCAGCAGCCAAGGGGGGGGCAGGGTGTATGAAAAACTGTTTTTT	CASSQGGGRVYEKLFF
once	TRBV27	NA	TRBJ2-3	TGTGCCAGCAGTCCCTCCGCGGTAGCTGCTAGCACAGATACGCAGTATTTT	CASSPSAVAASTDTQYF
few	TRBV6-2/TRBV6-3	TRBD1	TRBJ1-2	TGTGCCAGCAGTTATGGACAGGCTAACTATGGCTACACCTTC	CASSYGQANYGYTF
once	TRBV7-9	NA	TRBJ1-2	TGTGCCAGCAGCCGAGCGGGGTCCTTCCAATCGGGGGGCTACACCTTC	CASSRAGSFQSGGYTF
once	TRBV5-4	NA	TRBJ1-2	TGTGCCAGCAGCTCCCCCGGTTTTCGGGGCTACACCTTC	CASSSPGFRGYTF
NA	TRBV11-2	NA	TRBJ1-2	TGTGCCAGCAGCTTAGATACTAGGGGGGGTGGCTACACCTTC	CASSLDTRGGGYTF
NA	TRBV6-2/TRBV6-3	TRBD2	TRBJ2-1	TGTGCCAGCAGTTACATAGCGGGAGGGCTCTACAATGAGCAGTTCTTC	CASSYIAGGLYNEQFF
NA	TRBV6-1	NA	TRBJ2-5	TGTGCCAGCAGTGAAGAAGTAAACACCTTCCAAGAGACCCAGTACTTC	CASSEEVNTFQETQYF
NA	TRBV7-9	TRBD2	TRBJ2-7	TGTGCCAGCAGCCTCTCGACCGGGACTAGCGGTTCCTACGAGCAGTACTTC	CASSLSTGTSGSYEQYF
NA	TRBV7-2	NA	TRBJ1-1	TGTGCCAGCAGCTTACCAGGGGTCACTGAAGCTTTCTTT	CASSLPGVTEAFF
NA	TRBV4-1	NA	TRBJ1-5	TGCGCCAGCAGCCTTCACGGACAGACTAATCAGCCCCAGCATTTT	CASSLHGQTNQPQHF
NA	TRBV10-2	TRBD1	TRBJ2-5	TGCGCCAGCAGGGCAGGGGGCTTGGAGACCCAGTACTTC	CASRAGGLETQYF
NA	TRBV27	NA	TRBJ2-7	TGTGCCAGCAGTTTAGCCGACGGAGCCTACGAGCAGTACTTC	CASSLADGAYEQYF
NA	TRBV19	NA	TRBJ1-1	TGTGCCAGTAGTAGAAGGGGGTACGACACTGAAGCTTTCTTT	CASSRRGYDTEAFF
NA	TRBV7-9	TRBD1	TRBJ2-5	TGTGCCAGCAGCGGACAGGGGCGTATGGGAGAGACCCAGTACTTC	CASSGQGRMGETQYF
NA	TRBV19	NA	TRBJ1-1	TGTGCCAGTAGTATAGATCATCTGGGAGGGATGCTTGAAGCTTTCTTT	CASSIDHLGGMLEAFF
NA	TRBV7-9	NA	TRBJ2-1	TGTGCCAGCACCCTGTCCGGGTCCTCCTACAATGAGCAGTTCTTC	CASTLSGSSYNEQFF
NA	TRBV5-4	NA	TRBJ1-2	TGTGCCAGCAGCTTGGGAGGGGGCTATGGCTACACCTTC	CASSLGGGYGYTF
NA	TRBV11-3	NA	TRBJ2-7	TGTGCCAGCAGCTTAGATGGGCGCAACACCTACGAGCAGTACTTC	CASSLDGRNTYEQYF
NA	TRBV5-1	TRBD1	TRBJ2-2	TGCGCCAGCAGCGACCCGACAGGGACCGGGGAGCTGTTTTTT	CASSDPTGTGELFF
NA	TRBV18	NA	TRBJ2-2	TGTGCCAGCTTACAGGGAGCCGGGGAGCTGTTTTTT	CASLQGAGELFF
NA	TRBV5-4	TRBD1	TRBJ2-7	TGTGCCAGCAGCCCCAGGGGGTTAACCTACGAGCAGTACTTC	CASSPRGLTYEQYF
NA	TRBV4-2	NA	TRBJ1-5	TGTGCCAGCAGCCAAGAGGATTCAGGGTCCCAGCCCCAGCATTTT	CASSQEDSGSQPQHF
NA	TRBV19	TRBD1	TRBJ1-2	TGTGCCAGTACCGGGACAGCCTATGGCTACACCTTC	CASTGTAYGYTF
NA	TRBV11-3	TRBD1	TRBJ1-2	TGTGCCAGCAGCTTAGACCACAGGGGTTATGGCTACACCTTC	CASSLDHRGYGYTF
NA	TRBV4-1	NA	TRBJ2-7	TGCGCCAGCAGCCAACCCGTCCGAACAGGGCCCGAGCAGTACTTC	CASSQPVRTGPEQYF
NA	TRBV6-5	NA	TRBJ1-1	TGTGCCAGCGGGGGGTACAGGCTGAACGGTGAAGCTTTCTTT	CASGGYRLNGEAFF
NA	TRBV9	NA	TRBJ2-3	TGTGCCAGCAGCGTAAGCTCTAGCCTGGCAGATACGCAGTATTTT	CASSVSSSLADTQYF
NA	TRBV7-9	TRBD2	TRBJ2-7	TGTGCCAGCAGTGGGACTAGCGGAATCTACGAGCAGTACTTC	CASSGTSGIYEQYF
NA	TRBV12-3/TRBV12-4	NA	TRBJ2-7	TGTGCCAGCAGTTCTTTGGTCGGCTACGAGCAGTACTTC	CASSSLVGYEQYF
NA	TRBV3-1/TRBV3-2	NA	TRBJ1-1	TGTGCCAGCAGCCAAGTCTTCCTAAGGAACACTGAAGCTTTCTTT	CASSQVFLRNTEAFF
NA	TRBV20-1	NA	TRBJ2-7	TGCAGTGGCAGATCCTCCTACGAGCAGTACTTC	CSGRSSYEQYF
NA	TRBV12-3/TRBV12-4	NA	TRBJ2-7	TGTGCCTCCTCAGGGAACCCCTACGAGCAGTACTTC	CASSGNPYEQYF